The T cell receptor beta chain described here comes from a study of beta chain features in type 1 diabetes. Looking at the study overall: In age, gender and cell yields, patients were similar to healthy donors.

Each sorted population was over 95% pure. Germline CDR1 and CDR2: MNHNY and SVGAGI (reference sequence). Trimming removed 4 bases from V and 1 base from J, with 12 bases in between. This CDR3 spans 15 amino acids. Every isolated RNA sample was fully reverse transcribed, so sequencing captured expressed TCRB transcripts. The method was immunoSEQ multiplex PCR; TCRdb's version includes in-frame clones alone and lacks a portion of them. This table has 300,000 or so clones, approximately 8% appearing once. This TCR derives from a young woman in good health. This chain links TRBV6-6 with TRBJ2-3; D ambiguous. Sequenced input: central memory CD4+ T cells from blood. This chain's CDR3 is CASSSHDTRTDTQYF. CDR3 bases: TGTGCCAGCAGTTCTCATGATACCCGCACAGATACGCAGTATTTT.